The 17 T cell receptor beta chains below were found in one sample sequenced in a study of T-cell memory formation after mild COVID-19. A single record per CDR3 protein comes from TCRdb applying MiXCR to the 5' RACE reads. The sample lists roughly 70,000 distinct CDR3 sequences, roughly 17% occurring once. The sample comprised PBMCs or a T cell subset sorted from them (not recorded which). These receptors originate from an adult woman who had mild COVID-19 (a few samples of this study predate the infection). Cell type and time point are not known.

The chain employs TRBV20-1 and TRBJ2-1, with 16 bases fitting TRBD2. From germline, CDR1 is DFQATT and CDR2 SNEGSKA (reference sequence). The CDR3 is made up of 18 amino acids. With V trimmed by 7 bases and J by 2 bases, 11 bases remained unmatched. CDR3 in amino acids: CSVVPGLAGGQAYNEQFF. In DNA form, the CDR3 reads TGCAGTGTAGTTCCGGGACTAGCGGGAGGGCAGGCCTACAATGAGCAGTTCTTC.

This clonotype has more than one count but fewer than ten. The chain uses TRBV29-1 and TRBJ2-6; the D gene could be TRBD1 or TRBD2 (5 bases each). The CDR3 contains 14 residues. The V gene's germline CDR1 is SQVTM and CDR2 ANQGSEA. The CDR3 here is CSRVGTSGANVLTF. The CDR3, as DNA: TGCTCCCGGGTAGGGACCTCTGGGGCCAACGTCCTGACTTTC.

This clonotype was observed a few times. The chain carries TRBV5-6 and TRBJ2-7; D gene uncertain. There are 12 residues in the CDR3. Germline CDR1 is SGHDT and CDR2 is YYEEEE. Trimming took 0 bases from V and 6 from J, leaving 7 bases between them. CDR3 coding DNA: TGTGCCAGCAGCTTGGGTCTGCGCGAGCAGTACTTC. It encodes CASSLGLREQYF.

The chain links TRBV20-1 to TRBJ1-5, with D unclear. Germline CDR1 DFQATT, CDR2 SNEGSKA (reference sequence). The CDR3 runs 16 residues. The V gene lost 0 bases and the J gene lost 6 bases, with 18 bases spanning the gap. DNA of the CDR3: TGCAGTGCTAGAGAATTAGTTGGGTCAGAAGTTCAGCCCCAGCATTTT. It translates to CSARELVGSEVQPQHF.

The genes are TRBV7-8 and TRBJ2-7; D gene ambiguous. The V gene's germline CDR1 is SGHVS and CDR2 FQNEAQ. The ends were cut back, 1 base at V and 4 bases at J, with 11 bases in the middle. The CDR3 sequence is 14 residues long. The CDR3 reads CASSLGDTFYEQYF. The CDR3 DNA sequence: TGTGCCAGCAGCTTAGGAGACACTTTTTACGAGCAGTACTTC.

This clonotype was observed a few times. The chain links TRBV12-3 or TRBV12-4 to TRBJ2-1; 8 bases are shared with TRBD2. This CDR3 spans 16 amino acids. The trim removed 6 bases at V and 10 bases at J, leaving 17 bases unmatched. The CDR3 protein is CASSISGLEFSKEQFF. The CDR3 coding sequence is TGTGCCAGCAGCATTTCGGGACTAGAATTCTCCAAGGAGCAGTTCTTC.

CDR3 amino acids: CSVDDAGAYEQYF. For the CDR3, the DNA is TGCAGCGTTGATGATGCAGGGGCCTACGAGCAGTACTTC. This rearrangement joins TRBV29-1 to TRBJ2-7; TRBD1 is a possible D gene (6 bases). The CDR3 contains 13 residues. Trimming took off 3 bases at V and 2 bases at J, with 11 bases between the two ends. Germline CDR1 is SQVTM and CDR2 is ANQGSEA.

In its sample, this clonotype was seen a few times. The chain combines TRBV7-9 with TRBJ1-2; possible D gene TRBD1, 5 bases. The CDR3 consists of 15 residues. Germline V lookup: CDR1 SEHNR, CDR2 FQNEAQ (reference sequence). The V end lost 5 bases, the J end lost 4 bases, and 17 bases lay between the germline ends. CDR3 nucleotides: TGTGCCAGCAGCGCCGATGGGGGACTTCTCTATGGCTACACCTTC. Encoded protein: CASSADGGLLYGYTF.

This clonotype was counted only a few times. This chain uses TRBV12-3 or TRBV12-4 with TRBJ2-1; D remains ambiguous. CDR3 length equals 13 residues. V dropped 3 bases and J dropped 5 bases, with 8 bases sitting between them. The CDR3 DNA sequence: TGTGCCAGCAGTTTTGACGGCGACAATGAGCAGTTCTTC. The encoded protein is CASSFDGDNEQFF.

This clonotype was seen more than once but under ten times. This rearrangement joins TRBV4-1 to TRBJ2-1; D is ambiguous. V dropped 6 bases and J dropped 6 bases, with 15 bases sitting between them. Germline values: CDR1 MGHRA, CDR2 YSYEKL. This CDR3 has 14 residues. The CDR3: CASRSTRVFNEQFF. DNA for the CDR3: TGCGCCAGCAGATCTACCCGGGTCTTCAATGAGCAGTTCTTC.

This chain links TRBV18 with TRBJ2-1, with TRBD1 identical over 9 bases. Per the germline V gene, CDR1 is KGHSH and CDR2 is LQKENI. The V and J ends lost 4 bases and 2 bases, in that order; junction bases with no gene match: 3. The CDR3 is 15 amino acids. In nucleotides, the CDR3 is TGTGCCAGCTCACGGGGGACAGGGCCCTACAATGAGCAGTTCTTC. The encoded protein is CASSRGTGPYNEQFF.

This rearrangement joins TRBV12-3 or TRBV12-4 to TRBJ1-5; D is uncertain. V lost 0 bases and J 0 bases, leaving 6 bases between the germline ends. The CDR3 extends over 15 amino acids. CDR3 protein: CASSLAAYSNQPQHF. In DNA form, the CDR3 reads TGTGCCAGCAGTTTAGCGGCATATAGCAATCAGCCCCAGCATTTT.

This clonotype has more than one count but fewer than ten. J is TRBJ1-5 and V is TRBV5-6; D uncertain. The CDR3 has 13 amino acids. Germline V gene data show CDR1 as SGHDT and CDR2 as YYEEEE. Trimming removed 0 bases from V and 6 bases from J, with 7 bases in between. The CDR3 DNA sequence: TGTGCCAGCAGCTTGGCCGGGCGTCAGCCCCAGCATTTT. Amino acid sequence: CASSLAGRQPQHF.

This clonotype was counted a few times. Written as DNA, the CDR3 is TGTGCCACCGATGGGGGGGTTCGCGGGGGAAGCACAGATACGCAGTATTTT. Translation gives CATDGGVRGGSTDTQYF. V usage is TRBV10-3 and J usage is TRBJ2-3; TRBD2 agrees at 7 bases. The germline CDR1 and CDR2 sequences are ENHRY and SYGVKD. This CDR3 is built from 17 residues. Germline trimming cut 10 bases from V and 0 bases from J; bases unmatched to any gene: 16.

This clonotype was counted a few times. This chain joins TRBV27 and TRBJ2-5; unclear D gene. CDR3 size: 13 residues. Per the germline V gene, CDR1 is MNHEY and CDR2 is SMNVEV (reference sequence). V lost 4 bases and J lost 1, with 7 bases in between. CDR3: CASSYGIQETQYF. The DNA of the CDR3 is TGTGCCAGCAGTTACGGTATCCAAGAGACCCAGTACTTC.

This sequence joins TRBV20-1 and TRBJ2-3; 11 nucleotides align to TRBD2. Trimming cost V 3 bases and J 6 bases; bases outside gene matches: 8. The CDR3 is made up of 15 amino acids. The germline CDR1 and CDR2 sequences are DFQATT and SNEGSKA (reference sequence). In DNA, the CDR3 is TGCAGTGCTAGCCCCCCGGGACTAGCGGCGGATACGCAGTATTTT. Protein sequence: CSASPPGLAADTQYF.

J is TRBJ1-1 and V is TRBV5-1; possible D gene TRBD1, 6 bases. The V gene lost 0 bases and the J gene lost 1 base, with 7 bases spanning the gap. This CDR3 has 14 residues. Looked up from germline, CDR1 is SGHRS and CDR2 is YFSETQ. CDR3 loop: CASSLGQANTEAFF. CDR3 DNA: TGCGCCAGCAGCTTGGGACAGGCGAACACTGAAGCTTTCTTT.